The rows below give T cell receptor beta chains drawn from one sample of a study of shared clonotypes between healthy human individuals. Clones were read by immunoSEQ multiplex PCR, and TCRdb kept only the in-frame ones, dropping some. The sample lists 2 million to 3 million clones, approximately 93% occurring once. Sequencing was done on a sample of naive CD4+ T cells from PBMCs. Receptors originate from a man aged 18 to 35 in good health. Some clones in this sample may be carry-over from other donors' samples. The CDR3 runs from the conserved cysteine through the conserved F or W. The D gene is left open where the match is weak. The listing skips clone size in some rows; elsewhere it reads once, few, many or a size class.

v_call	j_call	cdr3_length	d_call	clone_size	cdr3_aa	cdr3_nt
TRBV18	TRBJ1-5	14	.	.	CASSGVGGNQPQHF	TGTGCCAGCTCAGGGGTTGGGGGCAATCAGCCCCAGCATTTT
TRBV4-3	TRBJ1-1	15	.	.	CASSQDYGGRTEAFF	TGCGCCAGCAGCCAAGATTATGGGGGTCGCACTGAAGCTTTCTTT
TRBV27	TRBJ2-5	13	.	.	CASSGGALETQYF	TGTGCCAGCAGTGGGGGGGCGCTTGAGACCCAGTACTTC
TRBV7-9	TRBJ1-3	15	.	.	CASSLQRVTGNTIYF	TGTGCCAGCAGCTTACAAAGGGTCACTGGAAACACCATATATTTT
TRBV30	TRBJ2-5	16	TRBD2	.	CAWTQWASGRQETQYF	TGTGCCTGGACCCAATGGGCTAGCGGGAGGCAAGAGACCCAGTACTTC
TRBV6-5	TRBJ1-5	13	.	.	CASSTGHNQPQHF	TGTGCCAGCAGCACAGGGCACAATCAGCCCCAGCATTTT
TRBV7-9	TRBJ2-6	15	TRBD2	.	CASSRTSVGANVLTF	TGTGCCAGCAGTCGCACTAGCGTTGGGGCCAACGTCCTGACTTTC
TRBV14	TRBJ1-4	17	.	.	CASSQELDPALGEKLFF	TGTGCCAGCAGCCAAGAGTTGGATCCAGCCTTAGGGGAAAAACTGTTTTTT
TRBV28	TRBJ2-4	13	.	.	CASNFGAKNIQYF	TGTGCCAGCAATTTTGGGGCCAAAAACATTCAGTACTTC
TRBV5-1	TRBJ2-2	14	.	.	CASSNGSYTGELFF	TGCGCCAGCAGCAATGGTTCTTACACCGGGGAGCTGTTTTTT
TRBV6-5	TRBJ2-7	14	.	once	CASRRGHGSYEQYF	TGTGCCAGCAGGCGGGGACATGGCTCCTACGAGCAGTACTTC
TRBV18	TRBJ1-5	16	.	.	CASSPSGEGPWGPQHF	TGTGCCAGCTCACCCTCTGGGGAGGGCCCCTGGGGTCCCCAGCATTTT
TRBV5-1	TRBJ1-4	16	.	once	CASSLTLRGFNEKLFF	TGCGCCAGCAGCTTGACTTTAAGGGGGTTTAATGAAAAACTGTTTTTT
TRBV7-3	TRBJ1-1	13	.	once	CASSLTGNTEAFF	TGTGCCAGCAGCTTGACAGGAAACACTGAAGCTTTCTTT
TRBV5-8	TRBJ2-3	15	TRBD2	.	CASSFRTSGTDTQYF	TGTGCCAGCAGCTTCCGGACTAGCGGGACAGATACGCAGTATTTT
TRBV4-2	TRBJ2-7	14	TRBD1	.	CASSQPGQAYEQYF	TGTGCCAGCAGCCAGCCGGGACAGGCCTACGAGCAGTACTTC
TRBV25-1	TRBJ1-2	16	.	.	CATSSDRSITNYGYTF	TGTGCCACCTCCTCGGACAGATCCATAACTAACTATGGCTACACCTTC
TRBV9	TRBJ2-7	16	.	.	CASSVTPGPKVSEQYF	TGTGCCAGCAGCGTGACTCCGGGACCGAAAGTTAGCGAGCAGTACTTC
TRBV4-1	TRBJ2-3	17	TRBD2	.	CASSQDVSGASTDTQYF	TGCGCCAGCAGCCAAGATGTTAGCGGGGCTAGCACAGATACGCAGTATTTT
TRBV2	TRBJ1-3	14	.	.	CASSETRAGNTIYF	TGTGCCAGCAGTGAAACCAGAGCCGGAAACACCATATATTTT
TRBV4-3	TRBJ2-3	15	.	.	CASSLIRGYTDTQYF	TGCGCCAGCAGCCTAATTCGCGGGTACACAGATACGCAGTATTTT
TRBV5-4	TRBJ1-1	11	.	few	CASSENNEAFF	TGTGCCAGCAGCGAAAATAATGAAGCTTTCTTT
TRBV10-1	TRBJ2-7	14	.	.	CASSRGGGTYEQYF	TGCGCCAGCAGTCGCGGCGGAGGAACCTACGAGCAGTACTTC
TRBV10-1	TRBJ2-3	13	.	.	CASSPSMTDTQYF	TGCGCCAGCAGCCCCTCAATGACAGATACGCAGTATTTT
TRBV5-1	TRBJ2-1	15	.	.	CASSLVSSSYNEQFF	TGCGCCAGCAGCTTGGTTAGTAGCTCCTACAATGAGCAGTTCTTC
TRBV19	TRBJ1-1	14	.	.	CASTSGTSNTEAFF	TGTGCCAGTACCTCCGGGACATCGAACACTGAAGCTTTCTTT
TRBV7-9	TRBJ1-2	14	.	.	CASSRGGRLGGYTF	TGTGCCAGCAGCCGTGGCGGCAGATTAGGTGGCTACACCTTC
TRBV30	TRBJ2-1	14	TRBD2	.	CAWSASGGYNEQFF	TGTGCCTGGAGTGCTAGCGGGGGTTACAATGAGCAGTTCTTC
TRBV28	TRBJ2-5	16	.	.	CASSFRGPPYQETQYF	TGTGCCAGCAGTTTCCGGGGACCTCCGTACCAAGAGACCCAGTACTTC
TRBV7-9	TRBJ1-2	14	.	.	CASSYHQSSGGYTF	TGTGCCAGCAGCTACCATCAGTCCTCGGGGGGCTACACCTTC
TRBV27	TRBJ2-7	13	.	.	CASSLKPSYEQYF	TGTGCCAGCAGTTTAAAGCCCAGCTACGAGCAGTACTTC
TRBV7-9	TRBJ2-7	15	.	.	CASSLGGGASHEQYF	TGTGCCAGCAGCTTAGGGGGCGGGGCGTCCCACGAGCAGTACTTC
TRBV28	TRBJ2-4	15	.	.	CASSYQGPTGNIQYF	TGTGCCAGCAGTTATCAGGGCCCCACGGGGAACATTCAGTACTTC
TRBV5-1	TRBJ2-3	14	.	once	CASSLGSGTDTQYF	TGCGCCAGCAGCTTGGGATCCGGCACAGATACGCAGTATTTT
TRBV11-2	TRBJ2-5	15	.	.	CASSTSIGTQETQYF	TGTGCCAGCAGCACCTCGATCGGCACTCAAGAGACCCAGTACTTC
TRBV10-3	TRBJ1-1	17	.	.	CAISEVASTTHRTEAFF	TGTGCCATCAGTGAAGTGGCGAGTACAACCCACCGAACTGAAGCTTTCTTT
TRBV7-2	TRBJ1-1	14	.	once	CASSRGGGNTEAFF	TGTGCCAGCAGCCGGGGGGGCGGGAACACTGAAGCTTTCTTT
TRBV7-7	TRBJ2-2	13	.	.	CASSRTNTGELFF	TGTGCCAGCAGCCGAACAAACACCGGGGAGCTGTTTTTT
TRBV19	TRBJ1-3	14	.	.	CASAGAISGNTIYF	TGTGCCAGTGCGGGGGCGATCTCTGGAAACACCATATATTTT
TRBV5-4	TRBJ1-4	15	.	.	CASTREGIANEKLFF	TGTGCCAGCACCAGGGAGGGGATCGCTAATGAAAAACTGTTTTTT
TRBV4-1	TRBJ1-2	14	.	.	CASSQPTVSYGYTF	TGCGCCAGCAGCCAACCGACCGTTAGCTATGGCTACACCTTC
TRBV5-1	TRBJ2-2	16	TRBD2	.	CASSPGLAGVTGELFF	TGCGCCAGCAGCCCGGGACTAGCGGGAGTCACCGGGGAGCTGTTTTTT
TRBV6-1	TRBJ1-2	15	.	.	CASSSAGAPDYGYTF	TGTGCCAGCAGTTCCGCCGGGGCCCCCGACTATGGCTACACCTTC
TRBV9	TRBJ1-1	16	TRBD1	.	CASSVGQGARVTEAFF	TGTGCCAGCAGCGTGGGACAGGGGGCGCGGGTCACTGAAGCTTTCTTT